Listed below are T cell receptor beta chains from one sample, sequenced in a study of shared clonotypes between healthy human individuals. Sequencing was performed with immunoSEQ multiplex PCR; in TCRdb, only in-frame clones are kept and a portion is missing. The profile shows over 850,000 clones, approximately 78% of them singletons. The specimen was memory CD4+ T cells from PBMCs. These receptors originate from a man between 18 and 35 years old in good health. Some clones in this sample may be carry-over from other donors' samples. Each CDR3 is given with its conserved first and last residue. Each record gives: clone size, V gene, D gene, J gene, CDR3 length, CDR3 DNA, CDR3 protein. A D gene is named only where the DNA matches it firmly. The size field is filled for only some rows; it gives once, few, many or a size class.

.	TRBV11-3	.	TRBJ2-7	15	TGTGCCAGCAGCGCGGGGGCAGGGAGCTCCTACGAGCAGTACTTC	CASSAGAGSSYEQYF
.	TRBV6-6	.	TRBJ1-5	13	TGTGCCAGCAGTCCATCAGGGAATCAGCCCCAGCATTTT	CASSPSGNQPQHF
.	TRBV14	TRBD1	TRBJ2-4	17	TGTGCCAGCAGCCAAGTCGGGACAGGGACGGCCAAAAACATTCAGTACTTC	CASSQVGTGTAKNIQYF
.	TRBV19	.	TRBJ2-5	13	TGTGCCAGTAGTATGAGAGGGAGACAGACCCAGTACTTC	CASSMRGRQTQYF
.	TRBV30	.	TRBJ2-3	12	TGTGCCTGGTCCAAGGGGAGAGATACGCAGTATTTT	CAWSKGRDTQYF
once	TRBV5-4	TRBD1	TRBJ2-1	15	TGTGCCAGCAGCTCACCGGGACAGGGGTACAATGAGCAGTTCTTC	CASSSPGQGYNEQFF
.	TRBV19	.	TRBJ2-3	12	TGTGCCAGTAGTATTGCTTATGATACGCAGTATTTT	CASSIAYDTQYF
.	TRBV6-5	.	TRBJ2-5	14	TGTGCCAGCAAAGGCAGGGGCGCCTCCGGGTCCCAGTACTTC	CASKGRGASGSQYF
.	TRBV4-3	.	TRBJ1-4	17	TGCGCCAGCAGCCAAGACCTGGACAGTGGGACGAGGGAAAAACTGTTTTTT	CASSQDLDSGTREKLFF
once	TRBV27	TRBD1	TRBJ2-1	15	TGTGCCAGCAGTCTTCGACAGGGGGCCAGGTATGAGCAGTTCTTC	CASSLRQGARYEQFF
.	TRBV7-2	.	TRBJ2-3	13	TGTGCCAGCAAAACGGCGGGATCAGATACGCAGTATTTT	CASKTAGSDTQYF
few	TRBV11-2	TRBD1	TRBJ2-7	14	TGTGCCAGCAGCTGGGACAGGGGGGCCTACGAGCAGTACTTC	CASSWDRGAYEQYF
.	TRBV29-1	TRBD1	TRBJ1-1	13	TGCAGCGGGGCCTACAGGGGAAACACTGAAGCTTTCTTT	CSGAYRGNTEAFF
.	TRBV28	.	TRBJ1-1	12	TGTGCCAGCAGTTTATATAGACAGGAAGCTTTCTTT	CASSLYRQEAFF
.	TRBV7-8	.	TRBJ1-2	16	TGTGCCAGCAGCTTATTGAACCCCGGTGCTAACTATGGCTACACCTTC	CASSLLNPGANYGYTF
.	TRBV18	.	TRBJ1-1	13	TGTGCCAGCATAAAAAATCGGGAGTCTGAAGCTTTCTTT	CASIKNRESEAFF
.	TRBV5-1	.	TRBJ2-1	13	TGCGCCAGCAGCCGGCCCCCTAACGATGAGCAGTTCTTC	CASSRPPNDEQFF
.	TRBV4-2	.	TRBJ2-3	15	TGTGCCAGCAGCCAAGAAGGGCAGGGTCGAGATACGCAGTATTTT	CASSQEGQGRDTQYF
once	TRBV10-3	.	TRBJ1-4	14	TGTGCCATCAGTGAGGGGACCCGTAATGAAAAACTGTTTTTT	CAISEGTRNEKLFF
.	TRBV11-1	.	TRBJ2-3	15	TGTGCCAGCAGCTTACGAGGGTATGAGGCAGATACGCAGTATTTT	CASSLRGYEADTQYF
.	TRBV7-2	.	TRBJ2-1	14	TGTGCCAGCAGCTTAGAGGGGACCTACAATGAGCAGTTCTTC	CASSLEGTYNEQFF
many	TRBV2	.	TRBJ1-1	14	TGTGCCAGCAGTGGCAGGACAGTAAACACTGAAGCTTTCTTT	CASSGRTVNTEAFF
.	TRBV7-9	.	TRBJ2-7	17	TGTGCCAGCAGCCCCCCATGGCGGGATGGGCCGACCTACGAGCAGTACTTC	CASSPPWRDGPTYEQYF
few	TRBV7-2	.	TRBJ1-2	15	TGTGCCAGCAGCTTAGCCCAAGGAAACCTCTATGGCTACACCTTC	CASSLAQGNLYGYTF
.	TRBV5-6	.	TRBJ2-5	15	TGTGCCAGCAGCTCGTTACGCGGGGACCCGAAGACCCAGTACTTC	CASSSLRGDPKTQYF
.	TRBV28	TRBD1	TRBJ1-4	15	TGTGCCAGCAGTTCCTGGACAGGTGGAAATGAAAAACTGTTTTTT	CASSSWTGGNEKLFF
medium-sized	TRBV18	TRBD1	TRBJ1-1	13	TGTGCCAGCTCACAGGGACAGTACACTGAAGCTTTCTTT	CASSQGQYTEAFF
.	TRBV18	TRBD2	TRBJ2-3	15	TGTGCCAGCTCACCACCTAGCGGGACCACAGATACGCAGTATTTT	CASSPPSGTTDTQYF
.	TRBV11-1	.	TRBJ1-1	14	TGTGCCAGCAGTTTCGACAGGATGCCACCCTCCGCTTTCTTT	CASSFDRMPPSAFF
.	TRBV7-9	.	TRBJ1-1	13	TGTGCCAGCAGCTCGACAGAGAACACTGAAGCTTTCTTT	CASSSTENTEAFF
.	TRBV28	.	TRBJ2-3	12	TGTGCCAGCAGCAGACTAGTGGATACGCAGTATTTT	CASSRLVDTQYF
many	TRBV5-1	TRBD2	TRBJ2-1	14	TGCGCCAGTCAGACTAGCGGGATCTACAATGAGCAGTTCTTC	CASQTSGIYNEQFF
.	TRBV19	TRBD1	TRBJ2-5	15	TGTGCCAGTAGTATAGGGACAGGGACACAAGAGACCCAGTACTTC	CASSIGTGTQETQYF
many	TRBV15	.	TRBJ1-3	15	TGTGCCACCAGCAGAGATCGTATCTCTGGAAACACCATATATTTT	CATSRDRISGNTIYF
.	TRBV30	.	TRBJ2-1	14	TGTGCCTGGAGTGTCGGGTTCCAATACAATGAGCAGTTCTTC	CAWSVGFQYNEQFF
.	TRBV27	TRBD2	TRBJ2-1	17	TGTGCCAGCAGTGGCCCTCCGGGGCTAGCGGGAGGAGGTGAGCAGTTCTTC	CASSGPPGLAGGGEQFF
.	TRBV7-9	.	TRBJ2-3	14	TGTGCCAGCAGCTTAGACAGGGTCTCAGATACGCAGTATTTT	CASSLDRVSDTQYF
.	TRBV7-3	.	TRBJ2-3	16	TGTGCCAGCAGCACGGGACTCAACGCCGCCACAGATACGCAGTATTTT	CASSTGLNAATDTQYF
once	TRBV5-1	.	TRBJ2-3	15	TGCGCCAGCAGTAGGTGGTCAGAGTCCACAGATACGCAGTATTTT	CASSRWSESTDTQYF
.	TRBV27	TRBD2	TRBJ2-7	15	TGTGCCAGCAGGACAGGGACTAGCGGAACCTACGAGCAGTACTTC	CASRTGTSGTYEQYF
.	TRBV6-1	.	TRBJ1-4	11	TGTGCCAGCAGTGAACGCTATTCGGTGTTTTTT	CASSERYSVFF
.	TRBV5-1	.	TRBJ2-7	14	TGCGCCAGCAGCCTCGGGACGGCTGCCTACGAGCAGTACTTC	CASSLGTAAYEQYF